Listed below are T cell receptor beta chains from one sample, sequenced in a study of cytomegalovirus exposure and HLA in healthy donors. Data came from immunoSEQ multiplex PCR; TCRdb stores just in-frame clones and leaves some out. The sample has tens of thousands of clones; the top ten hold approximately 2.9%. Sequencing was carried out using PBMCs. Every receptor here comes from a man aged 40-50 years in good health and CMV-seronegative. CDR3s include the opening cysteine and the closing phenylalanine or tryptophan. Each record gives: V gene, CDR3 protein.

V: TRBV7-8; CDR3: CASSGRTGFMNTEAFF
V: TRBV7-2; CDR3: CASSRGGQGLVEQFF
V: TRBV9; CDR3: CASSVARWTGINNEQFF
V: TRBV27; CDR3: CASSYQGTSYEQYF
V: TRBV18; CDR3: CASAPDRDRSSYEQYF
V: TRBV7-8; CDR3: CASTLRGNQPQHF
V: TRBV11-2; CDR3: CASSLGQYQPQHF
V: TRBV5-1; CDR3: CASSTGQGGNTGELFF
V: TRBV7-9; CDR3: CASTAIRLAGPTDTQYF
V: TRBV5-6; CDR3: CASSLQGNTEAFF
V: TRBV4-1; CDR3: CASSPPQAGYTEAFF
V: TRBV6-6; CDR3: CASTPGGGNTEAFF
V: TRBV7-2; CDR3: CASSLIVGGGGRHEQYF
V: TRBV15; CDR3: CATSRPADRGGYGYTF
V: TRBV7-9; CDR3: CASSLGSVSQPQHF
V: TRBV6-1; CDR3: CASSEAWADTEAFF
V: TRBV6-5; CDR3: CASSYSGGLGQPQHF
V: TRBV7-2; CDR3: CASSLFFVSTGGYTF
V: TRBV7-9; CDR3: CASSLGRYNSPLHF
V: TRBV9; CDR3: CASSVATDRGEAFF
V: TRBV2; CDR3: CASSADSAANEKLFF
V: TRBV19; CDR3: CASSLDRTTDTQYF
V: TRBV4-1; CDR3: CASSQDFYSNYGYTF
V: TRBV2; CDR3: CASSDEIRFLSGANVLTF
V: TRBV7-3; CDR3: CASSLAGDIYNEQFF
V: TRBV7-9; CDR3: CASSFRPPGGARTGELFF
V: TRBV5-1; CDR3: CASSLERGVYNEQFF
V: TRBV11-3; CDR3: CASSLRGSNTGELFF
V: TRBV4-2; CDR3: CASSQAGTGVSYNSPLHF
V: TRBV18; CDR3: CASSPNAGATSTDTQYF
V: TRBV6-1; CDR3: CASKDRGYNEQFF
V: TRBV19; CDR3: CASSIGAGANEKLFF
V: TRBV19; CDR3: CASSGQERSSSPLHF
V: TRBV18; CDR3: CASSPAGTGETEAFF
V: TRBV30; CDR3: CAWRFPQRGVETQYF
V: TRBV7-2; CDR3: CASSLASTSGGNEQYF
V: TRBV7-9; CDR3: CASSFQRTLAPGELFF
V: TRBV18; CDR3: CASSPGQGETQYF
V: TRBV6-5; CDR3: CASSYTAGRGEQYF
V: TRBV18; CDR3: CASSPMITGGTEAFF
V: TRBV6-4; CDR3: CASSPEGGASNEQFF
V: TRBV2; CDR3: CASRRGVQETQYF
V: TRBV6-1; CDR3: CASTGQGERNTEAFF
V: TRBV7-9; CDR3: CASSLGTSGGDEQFF
V: TRBV28; CDR3: CASSNSRGQGKSSPLHF
V: TRBV28; CDR3: CASSKLAGVYNEQFF
V: TRBV11-2; CDR3: CASSLGGAPNTEAFF
V: TRBV29-1; CDR3: CSVETRQLSEAFF
V: TRBV2; CDR3: CASWTGHNSPLHF
V: TRBV5-4; CDR3: CASSLDRNNEQFF
V: TRBV6-6; CDR3: CASSYTSGGTQYF
V: TRBV2; CDR3: CASSEARGAGQPQHF
V: TRBV6-1; CDR3: CASSEEPGVNGYTF
V: TRBV6-5; CDR3: CASTTGTEHIGELFF
V: TRBV2; CDR3: CASSTGQGDPPLHF
V: TRBV2; CDR3: CASKRLAGRQETQYF
V: TRBV2; CDR3: CASTRQNYGYTF
V: TRBV2; CDR3: CASSSTGRQPQHF
V: TRBV6-5; CDR3: CASSLPGGDGYTF
V: TRBV6-5; CDR3: CASSYSSLAGYEQYF